This TCR beta chain was captured by sequencing in a study of shared clonotypes between healthy human individuals. This table comes from immunoSEQ multiplex PCR, and its TCRdb copy is limited to in-frame clones, with some not included. The table has more than 2,000,000 clones, 90% to 95% seen once; the top ten hold more than 0.12%. Germline values: CDR1 MNHEY, CDR2 SVGAGI. V lost 0 bases and J lost 5, with 17 bases in between. The CDR3 covers 16 residues. As to this clone: Its antigen is not known.

The study's findings and limits: Among the subsets, naive ones generally showed larger estimated richness than memory ones.

Both subsets, CD45RA+ naive and CD45RA-negative memory, were split from the CD4+ cells. Sequencing used naive CD4+ T cells sorted from blood. Subset: CD45RA+ positively selected. The sequence was obtained from a young man in good health. This chain links TRBV6-5 with TRBJ2-7, with a tentative D call TRBD2 (5 bases). The DNA of the CDR3 is TGTGCCAGCAGTTACTCTGGCGGGCCCGGGGAGAACGAGCAGTACTTC. It yields the protein CASSYSGGPGENEQYF.